The rows below give T cell receptor beta chains drawn from one sample of a study of cytomegalovirus exposure and HLA in healthy donors. Clones were read by immunoSEQ multiplex PCR, and TCRdb kept only the in-frame ones, dropping some. The data show more than 250,000 clones, 90% seen once. Input material: PBMCs. These receptors originate from a woman in her twenties or thirties in good health and CMV-seronegative. Each CDR3 is given with its conserved first and last residue. A D gene is named only where the DNA matches it firmly. Rows may omit the clone size; those that give it use once, few, many or a size class.

j_call: TRBJ2-1
d_call: -
v_call: TRBV28
clone_size: -
cdr3_nt: TGTGCCAGCAGAGTAGCTGTAGGCTACAATGAGCAGTTCTTC
cdr3_aa: CASRVAVGYNEQFF

j_call: TRBJ2-7
d_call: TRBD2
v_call: TRBV5-4
clone_size: -
cdr3_nt: TGTGCCAGCAGCGAGATGGGACTAGCGGGACACTCCTACGAGCAGTACTTC
cdr3_aa: CASSEMGLAGHSYEQYF

j_call: TRBJ2-1
d_call: TRBD2
v_call: TRBV5-4
clone_size: -
cdr3_nt: TGTGCCAGCAGCGGGGGGAGCGGGAGTTCCTACAATGAGCAGTTCTTC
cdr3_aa: CASSGGSGSSYNEQFF

j_call: TRBJ1-2
d_call: -
v_call: TRBV27
clone_size: -
cdr3_nt: TGTGCCAGCAGTTTACTCGGCGGAAACTATGGCTACACCTTC
cdr3_aa: CASSLLGGNYGYTF

j_call: TRBJ2-1
d_call: -
v_call: TRBV5-8
clone_size: few
cdr3_nt: TGTGCCAGCAGCTCGACCGGACTGCAGTTCTTC
cdr3_aa: CASSSTGLQFF

j_call: TRBJ1-2
d_call: -
v_call: TRBV30
clone_size: -
cdr3_nt: TGTGCAGAGACCCGTGCAGGGGCCTTCTATGGCTACACCTTC
cdr3_aa: CAETRAGAFYGYTF

j_call: TRBJ1-1
d_call: TRBD1
v_call: TRBV11-2
clone_size: -
cdr3_nt: TGTGCCAGCAGCGAAAGGGACAGGCCGCACACTGAAGCTTTCTTT
cdr3_aa: CASSERDRPHTEAFF

j_call: TRBJ1-2
d_call: TRBD1
v_call: TRBV7-2
clone_size: -
cdr3_nt: TGTGCCAGCAGCTTAACGGACAGGGGCTATGGCTACACCTTC
cdr3_aa: CASSLTDRGYGYTF

j_call: TRBJ2-3
d_call: -
v_call: TRBV5-1
clone_size: few
cdr3_nt: TGCGCCAGCAGCTTCGAAACCGGTACGCAGTATTTT
cdr3_aa: CASSFETGTQYF

j_call: TRBJ2-1
d_call: TRBD2
v_call: TRBV7-2
clone_size: -
cdr3_nt: TGTGCCAGCAGCTCCCAGGGGGGACTAGCGGTCAATGAGCAGTTCTTC
cdr3_aa: CASSSQGGLAVNEQFF

j_call: TRBJ2-7
d_call: TRBD1
v_call: TRBV4-1
clone_size: few
cdr3_nt: TGCGCCAGCAGCCAAGCCGGGACAGTCTCCTACGAGCAGTACTTC
cdr3_aa: CASSQAGTVSYEQYF

j_call: TRBJ2-7
d_call: -
v_call: TRBV27
clone_size: once
cdr3_nt: TGTGCCAGCAGTTTTTTGGGTGCCTACGAGCAGTACTTC
cdr3_aa: CASSFLGAYEQYF

j_call: TRBJ1-1
d_call: -
v_call: TRBV12-5
clone_size: -
cdr3_nt: TGTGCTAGTGGTTTGGGAAACAGGGCTGAGGAAGCTTTCTTT
cdr3_aa: CASGLGNRAEEAFF

j_call: TRBJ2-7
d_call: TRBD1
v_call: TRBV7-9
clone_size: -
cdr3_nt: TGTGCCAGCACCCTGGGACAGGACCCCTACGAGCAGTACTTC
cdr3_aa: CASTLGQDPYEQYF

j_call: TRBJ2-1
d_call: -
v_call: TRBV6-1
clone_size: -
cdr3_nt: TGTGCCAGCAGTGAATGGGGGCGGCGTCCGGGTGAGCAGTTCTTC
cdr3_aa: CASSEWGRRPGEQFF

j_call: TRBJ1-4
d_call: TRBD1
v_call: TRBV4-3
clone_size: -
cdr3_nt: TGCGCCAGCAGCCAAGATAGGGGGCGGACTAATGAAAAACTGTTTTTT
cdr3_aa: CASSQDRGRTNEKLFF

j_call: TRBJ2-5
d_call: TRBD1
v_call: TRBV4-2
clone_size: -
cdr3_nt: TGTGCCAGCAGCCCGACAGGGGGCTGGGAAGAGACCCAGTACTTC
cdr3_aa: CASSPTGGWEETQYF

j_call: TRBJ2-7
d_call: TRBD1
v_call: TRBV7-2
clone_size: -
cdr3_nt: TGTGCCAGCAGCCAGGGACAGTTCTACGAGCAGTACTTC
cdr3_aa: CASSQGQFYEQYF

j_call: TRBJ2-7
d_call: -
v_call: TRBV6-1
clone_size: -
cdr3_nt: TGTGCCAGCAGCTTTCTCGACTACGAGCAGTACTTC
cdr3_aa: CASSFLDYEQYF

j_call: TRBJ2-2
d_call: TRBD2
v_call: TRBV11-2
clone_size: few
cdr3_nt: TGTGCCAGCAGCTCTCCAGCGGGAGTAACGGACACCGGGGAGCTGTTTTTT
cdr3_aa: CASSSPAGVTDTGELFF

j_call: TRBJ2-7
d_call: -
v_call: TRBV25-1
clone_size: -
cdr3_nt: TGTGCCAGCAGCTCCGAGGGGGCCTACGAGCAGTACTTC
cdr3_aa: CASSSEGAYEQYF

j_call: TRBJ2-3
d_call: -
v_call: TRBV6-1
clone_size: -
cdr3_nt: TGTGCCAGCAGTGAGCATCCCCCAGGGCCGAGCACAGATACGCAGTATTTT
cdr3_aa: CASSEHPPGPSTDTQYF

j_call: TRBJ2-5
d_call: -
v_call: TRBV30
clone_size: -
cdr3_nt: TGTGCCTGGAGTGTGAACTTTATCCAAGAGACCCAGTACTTC
cdr3_aa: CAWSVNFIQETQYF

j_call: TRBJ1-2
d_call: -
v_call: TRBV5-6
clone_size: -
cdr3_nt: TGTGCCAGCAGCCCCACAATTACAGGGTCGCCGTATGGCTACACCTTC
cdr3_aa: CASSPTITGSPYGYTF

j_call: TRBJ2-1
d_call: TRBD2
v_call: TRBV5-1
clone_size: once
cdr3_nt: TGCGCCAGCAGCTTACTAGCGAAGGGTAAGAATGAGCAGTTCTTC
cdr3_aa: CASSLLAKGKNEQFF

j_call: TRBJ2-1
d_call: -
v_call: TRBV30
clone_size: -
cdr3_nt: TGTGCCTGGAGTGTACTAGGTCAGCAGTTCTTC
cdr3_aa: CAWSVLGQQFF

j_call: TRBJ2-1
d_call: -
v_call: TRBV29-1
clone_size: -
cdr3_nt: TGCAGCGTTGACAGGCAACACTCCTACAATGAGCAGTTCTTC
cdr3_aa: CSVDRQHSYNEQFF

j_call: TRBJ2-3
d_call: TRBD2
v_call: TRBV28
clone_size: few
cdr3_nt: TGTGCCAGCAGTCGTACGCTTTTAGCGGGAAGCACAGATACGCAGTATTTT
cdr3_aa: CASSRTLLAGSTDTQYF

j_call: TRBJ2-3
d_call: TRBD2
v_call: TRBV9
clone_size: -
cdr3_nt: TGTGCCAGCAGCTCACGGACTAGCGGTAGCACAGATACGCAGTATTTT
cdr3_aa: CASSSRTSGSTDTQYF

j_call: TRBJ1-2
d_call: -
v_call: TRBV7-3
clone_size: few
cdr3_nt: TGTGCCTCGGTGGTCCCACTTAACTATGGCTACACCTTC
cdr3_aa: CASVVPLNYGYTF

j_call: TRBJ2-2
d_call: -
v_call: TRBV27
clone_size: -
cdr3_nt: TGTGCCAGCAGTTTTGGGAATACCGGGGAGCTGTTTTTT
cdr3_aa: CASSFGNTGELFF

j_call: TRBJ1-2
d_call: TRBD1
v_call: TRBV7-9
clone_size: -
cdr3_nt: TGTGCCAGCAGCATGGGACAGGGGGTTACCTTC
cdr3_aa: CASSMGQGVTF

j_call: TRBJ2-3
d_call: -
v_call: TRBV14
clone_size: -
cdr3_nt: TGTGCCAGCAGCCAAGGCAAAGTCGCTACACGAAGCACAGATACGCAGTATTTT
cdr3_aa: CASSQGKVATRSTDTQYF

j_call: TRBJ2-5
d_call: -
v_call: TRBV15
clone_size: once
cdr3_nt: TGTGCCACCAGCAGAGATTTCGGCGAGACCCAGTACTTC
cdr3_aa: CATSRDFGETQYF

j_call: TRBJ2-7
d_call: -
v_call: TRBV5-8
clone_size: -
cdr3_nt: TGTGCCAGCAGCTTGATGGGTTCCTACGAGCAGTACTTC
cdr3_aa: CASSLMGSYEQYF

j_call: TRBJ2-7
d_call: TRBD1
v_call: TRBV2
clone_size: -
cdr3_nt: TGTGCCAGCAGCGCTACAGGGGGCCGCTACGAGCAGTACTTC
cdr3_aa: CASSATGGRYEQYF

j_call: TRBJ2-1
d_call: TRBD1
v_call: TRBV6-5
clone_size: many
cdr3_nt: TGTGCCAGCAGTTCCGGGACAGTGTACAATGAGCAGTTCTTC
cdr3_aa: CASSSGTVYNEQFF

j_call: TRBJ2-5
d_call: -
v_call: TRBV2
clone_size: -
cdr3_nt: TGTGCCAGAATGGGTCAGGCCCAAGAGACCCAGTACTTC
cdr3_aa: CARMGQAQETQYF

j_call: TRBJ1-1
d_call: -
v_call: TRBV7-2
clone_size: -
cdr3_nt: TGTGCCAGCAGCCCAATGAACACTGAAGCTTTCTTT
cdr3_aa: CASSPMNTEAFF

j_call: TRBJ2-2
d_call: -
v_call: TRBV27
clone_size: -
cdr3_nt: TGTGCCAGCGCGAAGGGGGACTACACCGGGGAGCTGTTTTTT
cdr3_aa: CASAKGDYTGELFF

j_call: TRBJ2-7
d_call: TRBD2
v_call: TRBV15
clone_size: -
cdr3_nt: TGTGCCACCAGCAGAGTACTAGCGGGGAACTACGAGCAGTACTTC
cdr3_aa: CATSRVLAGNYEQYF

j_call: TRBJ1-3
d_call: -
v_call: TRBV18
clone_size: -
cdr3_nt: TGTGCCAGCTCACCGGTAGTTATCTCTGGAAACACCATATATTTT
cdr3_aa: CASSPVVISGNTIYF

j_call: TRBJ2-2
d_call: -
v_call: TRBV5-1
clone_size: once
cdr3_nt: TGCGCCAGCAGCCCCCTGTCAGGCTTCGCGAACACCGGGGAGCTGTTTTTT
cdr3_aa: CASSPLSGFANTGELFF

j_call: TRBJ2-3
d_call: -
v_call: TRBV29-1
clone_size: -
cdr3_nt: TGCAGCGTTGTCGAAGCAAGAGAGGGTGATACGCAGTATTTT
cdr3_aa: CSVVEAREGDTQYF

j_call: TRBJ2-1
d_call: -
v_call: TRBV11-2
clone_size: -
cdr3_nt: TGTGCCAGCACCTATGGACTCTCCCTCAATGAGCAGTTCTTC
cdr3_aa: CASTYGLSLNEQFF

j_call: TRBJ2-7
d_call: -
v_call: TRBV9
clone_size: once
cdr3_nt: TGTGCCAGCAGCACACAGGGTCGAGACGAGCAGTACTTC
cdr3_aa: CASSTQGRDEQYF

j_call: TRBJ1-1
d_call: -
v_call: TRBV6-1
clone_size: -
cdr3_nt: TGTGCCAGCAGTGGGGCCGGGCGCATGAACACTGAAGCTTTCTTT
cdr3_aa: CASSGAGRMNTEAFF

j_call: TRBJ2-2
d_call: -
v_call: TRBV5-6
clone_size: -
cdr3_nt: TGTGCCAGCAGCTTGATGTCGGAGGCGAACACCGGGGAGCTGTTTTTT
cdr3_aa: CASSLMSEANTGELFF

j_call: TRBJ2-5
d_call: -
v_call: TRBV5-6
clone_size: -
cdr3_nt: TGTGCCAGCAGCTTGGGGACACCGGAGACCCAGTACTTC
cdr3_aa: CASSLGTPETQYF

j_call: TRBJ1-1
d_call: -
v_call: TRBV28
clone_size: -
cdr3_nt: TGTGCCAGCAGTTTCTCGACAGAAAAGATGAACACTGAAGCTTTCTTT
cdr3_aa: CASSFSTEKMNTEAFF

j_call: TRBJ1-5
d_call: -
v_call: TRBV6-7
clone_size: -
cdr3_nt: TGTGCCAGCAGTTACGCGCACGACGGGGGGCAGGTACAGCCCCAGCATTTT
cdr3_aa: CASSYAHDGGQVQPQHF

j_call: TRBJ2-3
d_call: -
v_call: TRBV27
clone_size: -
cdr3_nt: TGTGCCAGCAGAGTGCGGCGCAGAGGCACAGATACGCAGTATTTT
cdr3_aa: CASRVRRRGTDTQYF

j_call: TRBJ2-1
d_call: -
v_call: TRBV7-9
clone_size: -
cdr3_nt: TGTGCCAGCAGCTTAGATAGGCCCCAAGGCCCCTACAATGAGCAGTTCTTC
cdr3_aa: CASSLDRPQGPYNEQFF

j_call: TRBJ1-3
d_call: -
v_call: TRBV2
clone_size: -
cdr3_nt: TGTGCCAGCGACTCTCGGGCGTACTCTGGAAACACCATATATTTT
cdr3_aa: CASDSRAYSGNTIYF

j_call: TRBJ2-7
d_call: TRBD1
v_call: TRBV27
clone_size: -
cdr3_nt: TGTGCCAGCAGTCGACAGGGGGCCTACTTGCAGTACTTC
cdr3_aa: CASSRQGAYLQYF

j_call: TRBJ2-1
d_call: TRBD2
v_call: TRBV7-3
clone_size: -
cdr3_nt: TGTGCCAGCAGTACCGGGGGGTACAATGAGCAGTTCTTC
cdr3_aa: CASSTGGYNEQFF

j_call: TRBJ2-1
d_call: -
v_call: TRBV14
clone_size: -
cdr3_nt: TGTGCCAGCAGCTTCGACGAATACAATGAGCAGTTCTTC
cdr3_aa: CASSFDEYNEQFF